This TCR beta chain was sequenced in a study of blood T cell repertoires in COVID-19. The CDR3 is 14 residues long. The V gene's germline CDR1 is SGHTS and CDR2 YDEGEE. V was clipped by 3 bases and J by 4 bases, with 13 bases between them. Here immunoSEQ multiplex PCR was the method, and the copy in TCRdb shows in-frame clones only, minus some. The sample records some 26,000 clones, approximately 83% being singletons. The chain links TRBV5-8 to TRBJ1-2, with unresolved D. Source material: peripheral blood. The TCR originated in a man aged 65 to 85 with acute or convalescent COVID-19. The CDR3 sequence: CASSWGETFYGYTF. Written as DNA, the CDR3 is TGTGCCAGCAGCTGGGGAGAAACCTTCTATGGCTACACCTTC.